This T cell receptor (beta chain) was sequenced for a study of breast tumors, draining lymph nodes, adjacent tissues. Via MiXCR, TCRdb re-called the multiplex PCR reads, giving one row per CDR3 protein. Found here are 90,000 to 120,000 distinct CDR3 sequences, 21% of them singletons; the top ten hold roughly 1.3%. The lymph nodes were axillary draining lymph nodes from breast cancer patients. In this sample, this clonotype turned up many times. Trimming took 3 bases from V and 1 from J, leaving 6 bases between them. The CDR3 extends over 13 amino acids. The J gene is TRBJ2-5, the V gene TRBV12-3 or TRBV12-4; unclear D gene. This clonotype was sampled from a female donor with breast cancer. Some clones in this sample may be carry-over from other donors' samples. Sequencing was carried out using axillary lymph node tissue. The CDR3 sequence is CASSFTTQETQYF. CDR3 nucleotides: TGTGCCAGCAGTTTTACAACCCAAGAGACCCAGTACTTC.